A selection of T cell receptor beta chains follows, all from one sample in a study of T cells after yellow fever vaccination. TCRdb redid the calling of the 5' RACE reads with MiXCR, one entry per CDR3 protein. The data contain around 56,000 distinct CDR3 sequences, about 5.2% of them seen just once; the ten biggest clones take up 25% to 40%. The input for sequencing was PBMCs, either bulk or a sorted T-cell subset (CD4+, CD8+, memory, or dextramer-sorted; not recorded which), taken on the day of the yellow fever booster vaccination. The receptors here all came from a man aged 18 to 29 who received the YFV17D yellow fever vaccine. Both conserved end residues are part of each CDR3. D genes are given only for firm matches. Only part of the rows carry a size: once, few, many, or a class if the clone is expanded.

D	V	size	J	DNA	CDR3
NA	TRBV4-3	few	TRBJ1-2	TGCGCCAGCAGCCAAGATCCCCGGGGGATGCAGGGTGGCTACACCTTC	CASSQDPRGMQGGYTF
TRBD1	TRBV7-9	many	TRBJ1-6	TGTGCCAGCAGCTCCGGGACAGGGAGAGCGGCCCTCCACTTT	CASSSGTGRAALHF
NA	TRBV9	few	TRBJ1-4	TGTGCCAGCAGCTTGATGGGGGCAACTAATGAAAAACTGTTTTTT	CASSLMGATNEKLFF
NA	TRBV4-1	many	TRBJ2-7	TGCGCCAGCAGCCAAGGTACCGCCGACTACGAGCAGTACTTC	CASSQGTADYEQYF
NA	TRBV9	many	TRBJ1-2	TGTGCCAGCAGCGACTTTAGCTCTCTGAGATATGGCTACACCTTC	CASSDFSSLRYGYTF
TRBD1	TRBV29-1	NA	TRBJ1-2	TGCAGCGTTGAAGAGGCAGGGGGGGACAGCCTCTATGGCTACACCTTC	CSVEEAGGDSLYGYTF
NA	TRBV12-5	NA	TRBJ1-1	TGTGCTAGTGGCCTACAAACAGTGAGGGGGTGGAACACTGAAGCTTTCTTT	CASGLQTVRGWNTEAFF
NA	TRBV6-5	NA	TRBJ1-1	TGTGCCAGCAGTTACTCGGGAAGGGAGCCTTTCTTT	CASSYSGREPFF
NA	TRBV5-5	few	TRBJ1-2	TGTGCCAGCAGCACCAGAGGGAACTATGGCTACACCTTC	CASSTRGNYGYTF
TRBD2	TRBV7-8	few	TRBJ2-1	TGTGCCAGCAGCCCAAAAAGGGTAGCGGGGGGGCATAATGAGCAGTTCTTC	CASSPKRVAGGHNEQFF
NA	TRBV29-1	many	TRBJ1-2	TGCAGCGTTCAGAACTATGGCTACACCTTC	CSVQNYGYTF
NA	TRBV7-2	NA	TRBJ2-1	TGTGCCAGCAGTTTAAATCAGATGCTCTACTACAATGAGCAGTTCTTC	CASSLNQMLYYNEQFF
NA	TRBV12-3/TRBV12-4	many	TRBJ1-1	TGTGCCAGCAGTTTGCAAGGTGCAGAAGCTTTCTTT	CASSLQGAEAFF
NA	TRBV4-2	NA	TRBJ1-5	TGTGCCAGCAGCCAGGGGGCGGGGGATAACAATCAGCCCCAGCATTTT	CASSQGAGDNNQPQHF
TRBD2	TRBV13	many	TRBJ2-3	TGTGCCAGCAGCCCCGGAGCTAGCGGGGTGGGGGATACGCAGTATTTT	CASSPGASGVGDTQYF
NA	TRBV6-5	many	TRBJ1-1	TGTGCCAGCAGTTCGATACAAGTGACTAACACTGAAGCTTTCTTT	CASSSIQVTNTEAFF
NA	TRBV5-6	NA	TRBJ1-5	TGTGCCAGCAGCTTGGATGCAGGGAGGGGTAATCAGCCCCAGCATTTT	CASSLDAGRGNQPQHF
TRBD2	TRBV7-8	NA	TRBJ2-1	TGTGCCAGCAGCCACCCCCTACTAGCGGGGGGATACTACAATGAGCAGTTCTTC	CASSHPLLAGGYYNEQFF
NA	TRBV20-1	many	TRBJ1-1	TGCAGTGCTAGCTCCGGGACCCTCTTAGCTTTCTTT	CSASSGTLLAFF
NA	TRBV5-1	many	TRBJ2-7	TGCGCCAGCAGCATTGGGGGACAAAGCTCCTACGAGCAGTACTTC	CASSIGGQSSYEQYF
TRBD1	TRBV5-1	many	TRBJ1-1	TGCGCCAGCAGTACCGGGACAGGAAACACTGAAGCTTTCTTT	CASSTGTGNTEAFF
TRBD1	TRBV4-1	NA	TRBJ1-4	TGCGCCAGCAGCCCCATTTCCGGGACAGTCAATGAAAAACTGTTTTTT	CASSPISGTVNEKLFF
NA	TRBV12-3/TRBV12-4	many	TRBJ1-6	TGTGCCAGCAGTTCGACATGGAATTCACCCCTCCACTTT	CASSSTWNSPLHF
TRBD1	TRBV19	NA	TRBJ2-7	TGTGCCAGTAGTATAGCTACAGGGGACCCCTACGAGCAGTACTTC	CASSIATGDPYEQYF
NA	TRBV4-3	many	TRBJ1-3	TGCGCCAGCAGCCAAGAAGTCCGACGGGGAGTAGGTGGAAACACCATATATTTT	CASSQEVRRGVGGNTIYF
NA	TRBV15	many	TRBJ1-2	TGTGCCACCAGCAGAGATCTGGTTGCGTTCTTAATCACCTTC	CATSRDLVAFLITF
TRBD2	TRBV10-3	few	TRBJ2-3	TGTGCCATCAGTGGCGCGGGAGGGGGCGGCACAGATACGCAGTATTTT	CAISGAGGGGTDTQYF
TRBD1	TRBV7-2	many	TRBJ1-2	TGTGCCAGCAGCTCGACTTTGGACAGGGGATCCTATGGCTACACCTTC	CASSSTLDRGSYGYTF
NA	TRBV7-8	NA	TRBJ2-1	TGTGCCAGCACCCTCGGGGGCCCTACCCTCAATGAGCAGTTCTTC	CASTLGGPTLNEQFF
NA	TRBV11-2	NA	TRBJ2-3	TGTGCCAGCAGAAGCTTGACAAGCACAGATACGCAGTATTTT	CASRSLTSTDTQYF
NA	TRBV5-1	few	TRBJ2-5	TGCGCCAGCAGCTGGACTCTAGCGCGGGTCGGTGTGCAAGAGACCCAGTACTTC	CASSWTLARVGVQETQYF
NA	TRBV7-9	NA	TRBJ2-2	TGTGCCAGCAGCGAATTCACAGGAGGGAACACCGGGGAGCTGTTTTTT	CASSEFTGGNTGELFF
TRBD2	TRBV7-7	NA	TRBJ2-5	TGTGCCAGCAGCTCATCCCTAGCGGGGTGGGAGACCCAGTACTTC	CASSSSLAGWETQYF
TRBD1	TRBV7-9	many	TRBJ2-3	TGTGCCAGCAGCGCGCCGTTACCGGGACAGGGCGGGACAGATACGCAGTATTTT	CASSAPLPGQGGTDTQYF
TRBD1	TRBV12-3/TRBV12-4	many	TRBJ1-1	TGTGCCAGCAGCTCCACCGTCGGACAGGGTAAAAATAAAGCTTTCTTT	CASSSTVGQGKNKAFF
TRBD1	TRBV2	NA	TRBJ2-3	TGTGCCAGCAGTGGAGGACAGGCGTATGGTACGCAGTATTTT	CASSGGQAYGTQYF
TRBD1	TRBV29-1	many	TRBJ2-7	TGCAGCGTTGAAGGCGCAGGGGGTAGCTACGAGCAGTACTTC	CSVEGAGGSYEQYF
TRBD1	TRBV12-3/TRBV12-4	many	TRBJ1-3	TGTGCCAGCGCGGGGCAGGGGGATTTGAACACCATATATTTT	CASAGQGDLNTIYF
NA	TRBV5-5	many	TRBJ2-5	TGTGCCAGCAGCTTAGCGGAAGAGACCCAGTACTTC	CASSLAEETQYF
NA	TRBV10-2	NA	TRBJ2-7	TGCGCCAGCAGTGCGGGGGCAGGGGTGCAGTACTTC	CASSAGAGVQYF
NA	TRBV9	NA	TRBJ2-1	TGTGCCAGCAGCGTAGCTGGGACAGCGGGCTATGAGCAGTTCTTC	CASSVAGTAGYEQFF
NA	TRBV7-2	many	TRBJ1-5	TGTGCCAGCAGCCCTGCGGAGGGTCTGGCTCAGCCCCAGCATTTT	CASSPAEGLAQPQHF
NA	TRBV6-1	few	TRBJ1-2	TGTGCCAGCAGTATCGCGGGGATCTATGGCTACACCTTC	CASSIAGIYGYTF
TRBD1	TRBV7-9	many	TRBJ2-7	TGTGCCAGCAGCTTCCGGGACAGGGGAGACTACGAGCAGTACTTC	CASSFRDRGDYEQYF
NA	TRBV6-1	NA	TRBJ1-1	TGTGCCAGCAGGCGGGCCGCCCTCTGGGACACTGAAGCTTTCTTT	CASRRAALWDTEAFF
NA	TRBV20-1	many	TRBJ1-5	TGCAGTGCTAGCTACCCAGGGGTTGGTCAGCCCCAGCATTTT	CSASYPGVGQPQHF
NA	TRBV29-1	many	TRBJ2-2	TGCAGCGTTTCCGGGGAGAACACCGGGGAGCTGTTTTTT	CSVSGENTGELFF